This entry lists 2 T cell receptor beta chains sequenced from one sample in a study of cytomegalovirus exposure and HLA in healthy donors. Both 60 Vbeta primers and 13 Jbeta primers went into the PCR. TCRdb keeps only in-frame clones here, not all; method: immunoSEQ multiplex PCR. The sample contains 150,000 to 200,000 clones, under 85% of which appear only once. The sequencing sample was made of PBMCs. The receptors originated from a woman between 25 and 40 years old in good health and CMV-seronegative.

The V gene is TRBV4-1, the J gene TRBJ1-2, with 10 bases aligning to TRBD1. The CDR3 consists of 16 residues. Germline loops: CDR1 MGHRA, CDR2 YSYEKL. The ends lost 4 bases at V and 4 bases at J; junction bases unmatched: 9. The DNA for the CDR3 is TGCGCCAGCAGCCCCTACTTGACAGGGGGCGTCTATGGCTACACCTTC. This codes for CASSPYLTGGVYGYTF.

The V gene is TRBV9, the J gene TRBJ2-7; 9 nucleotides agree with TRBD1. The junction had 17 bases not matched to a gene; V was cut back by 4 bases and J by 3 bases. CDR1 is SGDLS, CDR2 YYNGEE, per germline. The CDR3 is made up of 18 amino acids. The CDR3 DNA reads as TGTGCCAGCAGCCCCCGGACAGGGGATTGGATTATGCGCTACGAGCAGTACTTC. Protein: CASSPRTGDWIMRYEQYF.